This T cell receptor beta chain was sequenced in a study of long-term antiretroviral therapy in people with HIV. Assay version v3.0 of immunoSEQ was used, and it was run at survey level. Clones were sequenced by immunoSEQ multiplex PCR, and TCRdb holds only the in-frame ones, with some missing. The sample holds approximately 27,000 clones; over 75% are singletons and the top ten take roughly 4%. Trimming took off 3 bases at V and 0 bases at J, with 9 bases between the two ends. This CDR3 has 14 residues. CDR1 SQVTM and CDR2 ANQGSEA come from the germline V gene. The TCR originated in a middle-aged woman with HIV. Specimen: unsorted PBMCs, collected just over 5 years after starting antiretroviral therapy. J is TRBJ1-3 and V is TRBV29-1; D call uncertain. CDR3 nucleotide sequence: TGCAGCGTTGATGGGTCCGGCTCTGGAAACACCATATATTTT. Amino acid sequence: CSVDGSGSGNTIYF. Filled out from reference TRBV29-1 and TRBJ1-3, the complete variable domain reads SAVISQKPSRDICQRGTSLTIQCQVDSQVTMMFWYRQQPGQSLTLIATANQGSEATYESGFVIDKFPISRPNLTFSTLTVSNMSPEDSSIYLCSVDGSGSGNTIYFGEGSWLTVV.